One sample yielded the 3 T cell receptor beta chains listed below, sequenced in a study of identical twins. TCRdb recomputed calls from the 5' RACE reads with MiXCR, one row per CDR3 protein. The table has about 920,000 distinct CDR3 sequences, about 12% seen once. Separately, the same data were catalogued under a study of yellow fever vaccine responses in identical twins.

Input material: PBMCs. The receptor set was obtained from a woman aged 18-29 years in good health.

The table lists this clonotype with many counts. J is TRBJ2-5 and V is TRBV29-1; D is uncertain. This CDR3 comprises 9 residues. The germline gives CDR1 SQVTM, CDR2 ANQGSEA. Trimming cost V 3 bases and J 5 bases, with 1 base left between them. Here the CDR3 reads CSVDETQYF. The DNA of the CDR3 is TGCAGCGTTGACGAGACCCAGTACTTC.

This clonotype is a singleton in its sample. The rearrangement joins TRBV20-1 to TRBJ2-5, with 10 bases aligning to TRBD2. Germline values: CDR1 DFQATT, CDR2 SNEGSKA (reference sequence). This CDR3 has 15 amino acids. The trim removed 6 bases at V and 6 bases at J, leaving 13 bases unmatched. The CDR3 region has the DNA TGCAGTGCCGCCGACTCTAGCGGGAGATGGAAGACCCAGTACTTC. Protein sequence: CSAADSSGRWKTQYF.

This clonotype was counted at least ten times. This chain uses TRBV27 with TRBJ2-2, with unresolved D. Trimming pared 0 bases from V and 3 bases from J, leaving 8 bases between. The CDR3 runs to 15 residues. Germline CDR1 MNHEY, CDR2 SMNVEV (reference sequence). The CDR3 spells CASSLSPFYTGELFF. In DNA, the CDR3 is TGTGCCAGCAGTTTATCTCCTTTTTACACCGGGGAGCTGTTTTTT.